The rows below give T cell receptor beta chains drawn from one sample of a study of blood T cell repertoires in COVID-19. The method was immunoSEQ multiplex PCR; TCRdb's version includes in-frame clones alone and lacks a portion of them. This sample has fewer than 600,000 clones, with roughly 87% found just once. The specimen sequenced was peripheral blood. These receptors were collected from a man younger than 35 with COVID-19, enrolled during active disease. The CDR3 runs from the conserved cysteine through the conserved F or W. Each record gives: J gene, V gene, D gene, clone size, CDR3 protein, CDR3 DNA. D genes are given only for firm matches. Size tells how often a clone was seen (once, few, many) or the class of an expanded clone, and some rows leave it out.

>TRBJ2-7|TRBV12-5|-|-
CASASWAHSEQYF
TGTGCTAGTGCCTCCTGGGCCCACAGCGAGCAGTACTTC
>TRBJ1-2|TRBV27|-|-
CASRGDNYGYTF
TGTGCCAGCCGAGGCGATAACTATGGCTACACCTTC
>TRBJ2-1|TRBV5-6|TRBD2|-
CASSYGALSGYHNEQFF
TGTGCCAGCAGCTATGGGGCCCTTAGCGGGTACCACAATGAGCAGTTCTTC
>TRBJ2-7|TRBV11-2|-|-
CASSLVEPYEQYF
TGTGCCAGCAGCTTAGTAGAACCTTACGAGCAGTACTTC
>TRBJ1-1|TRBV10-1|-|-
CASNRDTNTEAFF
TGCGCCAGCAACCGGGACACGAACACTGAAGCTTTCTTT
>TRBJ2-2|TRBV6-5|-|-
CASSSGRETTGELFF
TGTGCCAGCAGTTCCGGACGGGAAACCACCGGGGAGCTGTTTTTT
>TRBJ2-1|TRBV10-3|-|-
CAISETSSYNEQFF
TGTGCCATCAGTGAAACTAGCTCCTACAATGAGCAGTTCTTC
>TRBJ2-3|TRBV11-2|TRBD2|few
CASSLRALTSSLGGDTQYF
TGTGCCAGCAGTCTAAGGGCCTTGACTAGCTCTCTAGGCGGGGATACGCAGTATTTT
>TRBJ2-1|TRBV5-1|-|-
CASSLDAGRSYNEQFF
TGCGCCAGCAGCTTGGATGCGGGCAGGTCCTACAATGAGCAGTTCTTC
>TRBJ2-3|TRBV7-9|-|-
CASSLISGYQGGTDTQYF
TGTGCCAGCAGCTTAATTAGCGGCTACCAAGGCGGCACAGATACGCAGTATTTT
>TRBJ1-1|TRBV29-1|-|-
CSVSARGLNTEAFF
TGCAGCGTTTCCGCCCGGGGATTGAACACTGAAGCTTTCTTT
>TRBJ2-3|TRBV13|TRBD1|-
CASSEGQGVDTQYF
TGTGCCAGCAGCGAGGGACAGGGGGTAGATACGCAGTATTTT
>TRBJ1-4|TRBV2|-|-
CASSESGAEKLFF
TGTGCCAGCAGTGAATCAGGCGCGGAAAAACTGTTTTTT
>TRBJ2-2|TRBV14|-|-
CASSQEWATTGELFF
TGTGCCAGCAGCCAAGAGTGGGCTACCACCGGGGAGCTGTTTTTT
>TRBJ1-6|TRBV5-8|TRBD1|-
CASSFRQGWNSPLHF
TGTGCCAGCAGCTTTCGACAGGGGTGGAATTCACCCCTCCACTTT
>TRBJ2-3|TRBV5-1|TRBD2|-
CASSSPGLAGGLADTQYF
TGCGCCAGCAGCTCGCCGGGACTAGCGGGGGGGCTTGCAGATACGCAGTATTTT
>TRBJ1-2|TRBV6-5|TRBD1|-
CASSRGQGGSGYTF
TGTGCCAGCAGTAGAGGACAGGGGGGAAGTGGCTACACCTTC
>TRBJ2-2|TRBV7-7|-|-
CASSQGTRGADTGELFF
TGTGCCAGCAGCCAAGGGACTCGGGGGGCGGACACCGGGGAGCTGTTTTTT
>TRBJ2-1|TRBV4-2|TRBD2|once
CASSQVVASGSLDEQFF
TGTGCCAGCAGCCAAGTCGTTGCTAGCGGGAGTCTGGATGAGCAGTTCTTC
>TRBJ2-3|TRBV5-4|TRBD2|-
CASRGAPGLETDTQYF
TGTGCCAGCAGGGGGGCCCCGGGACTAGAGACAGATACGCAGTATTTT
>TRBJ1-5|TRBV2|TRBD1|-
CASSEGQGFQPQHF
TGTGCCAGCAGTGAGGGACAGGGGTTTCAGCCCCAGCATTTT
>TRBJ2-1|TRBV5-1|TRBD2|-
CASSTLAGVEQFF
TGCGCCAGCAGCACCTTAGCGGGAGTTGAGCAGTTCTTC
>TRBJ1-2|TRBV7-9|TRBD1|-
CASSLGVGQGFGYTF
TGTGCCAGCAGCCTAGGCGTCGGACAGGGTTTTGGCTACACCTTC
>TRBJ1-5|TRBV18|-|-
CASSPAQEARPQHF
TGTGCCAGCTCACCTGCGCAGGAGGCTCGGCCCCAGCATTTT
>TRBJ1-1|TRBV5-4|TRBD1|once
CASSLQGAGTEAFF
TGTGCCAGCAGCCTACAGGGGGCGGGTACTGAAGCTTTCTTT
>TRBJ2-5|TRBV5-1|-|-
CASSPGIRDSSETQYF
TGCGCCAGCAGCCCCGGGATCCGGGACTCCTCAGAGACCCAGTACTTC
>TRBJ2-7|TRBV6-5|-|-
CASSYSTGTYEQYF
TGTGCCAGCAGTTACTCGACAGGAACCTACGAGCAGTACTTC
>TRBJ1-1|TRBV5-1|-|-
CASSAQQGGDTEAFF
TGCGCCAGCAGCGCCCAACAGGGTGGGGACACTGAAGCTTTCTTT
>TRBJ2-1|TRBV3-1/TRBV3-2|-|-
CASSQEWGVPNEQFF
TGTGCCAGCAGCCAAGAATGGGGGGTCCCCAATGAGCAGTTCTTC
>TRBJ1-1|TRBV6-1|-|-
CASSEISVNTEAFF
TGTGCCAGCAGTGAAATATCAGTAAACACTGAAGCTTTCTTT
>TRBJ1-5|TRBV24-1|-|-
CATSDTRVGQPQHF
TGTGCCACCAGTGATACTAGAGTAGGTCAGCCCCAGCATTTT
>TRBJ1-5|TRBV27|-|-
CASSSSFHQPQHF
TGTGCCAGCAGTTCCTCTTTCCATCAGCCCCAGCATTTT
>TRBJ2-6|TRBV11-2|-|-
CASSFPGANVLTF
TGTGCCAGCTCCTTTCCTGGGGCCAACGTCCTGACTTTC
>TRBJ2-3|TRBV21-1|-|-
CASSTESFPSGTDTQYF
TGTGCCAGCAGCACAGAGTCCTTTCCTAGCGGCACAGATACGCAGTATTTT
>TRBJ1-3|TRBV7-6|-|-
CASSTRQSSVNTIYF
TGTGCCAGCAGCACCAGACAGTCCTCCGTAAACACCATATATTTT
>TRBJ2-1|TRBV6-5|-|-
CASSYRDSYNEQFF
TGTGCCAGCAGTTATCGGGACTCCTACAATGAGCAGTTCTTC
>TRBJ1-4|TRBV9|TRBD1|-
CASSAGHYTAGGNEKLFF
TGTGCCAGCAGCGCTGGACATTATACGGCAGGGGGGAATGAAAAACTGTTTTTT
>TRBJ1-2|TRBV2|TRBD1|-
CASGGSDRPTNYGYTF
TGTGCCAGCGGGGGATCGGACAGGCCCACTAACTATGGCTACACCTTC
>TRBJ1-2|TRBV28|-|-
CASSLQGTGYTF
TGTGCCAGCAGTTTACAGGGCACCGGCTACACCTTC
>TRBJ2-1|TRBV21-1|-|-
CASSKEGGGFDEQFF
TGTGCCAGCAGCAAAGAGGGGGGAGGGTTTGATGAGCAGTTCTTC
>TRBJ1-1|TRBV28|TRBD1|once
CASTRGLAEAFF
TGTGCCAGTACCAGGGGGCTGGCTGAAGCTTTCTTT
>TRBJ2-7|TRBV3-1/TRBV3-2|-|-
CASSRTGSSYEQYF
TGTGCCAGCAGTCGGACGGGGTCCTCCTACGAGCAGTACTTC
>TRBJ1-6|TRBV27|-|-
CASSLQGFNSPLHF
TGTGCCAGCAGTTTGCAGGGGTTTAATTCACCCCTCCACTTT
>TRBJ1-2|TRBV28|TRBD1|-
CASSPVYRGRFGYTF
TGTGCCAGCAGCCCGGTGTACAGGGGGCGCTTTGGCTACACCTTC
>TRBJ2-1|TRBV5-1|-|once
CASSLNSPTYNEQFF
TGCGCCAGCAGCTTAAACTCTCCAACCTACAATGAGCAGTTCTTC
>TRBJ1-1|TRBV7-9|-|-
CASRTTGMNTEAFF
TGTGCCAGCAGAACTACAGGGATGAACACTGAAGCTTTCTTT
>TRBJ1-6|TRBV6-5|-|-
CASSYFSSYNSPLHF
TGTGCCAGCAGTTATTTTAGCTCCTATAATTCACCCCTCCACTTT
>TRBJ1-1|TRBV9|TRBD1|-
CASSMGQVSNTEAFF
TGTGCCAGCAGCATGGGACAGGTTTCGAACACTGAAGCTTTCTTT
>TRBJ1-4|TRBV6-1|-|-
CASSDGGGLEKLFF
TGTGCCAGCAGTGACGGGGGTGGTTTAGAAAAACTGTTTTTT
>TRBJ2-6|TRBV19|-|-
CATQRGYSGANVLTF
TGTGCCACCCAAAGGGGTTACTCTGGGGCCAACGTCCTGACTTTC